This TCR beta chain was sequenced during a study of cytomegalovirus exposure and HLA in healthy donors (dated by TCRdb to about 2017). The study in broad terms: An earlier analysis of some 500 of the donors reported about 290 Gb of sequence data and some 100 million unique TCR beta sequences from roughly 200 million T cells. An early release that covered around 590 HLA-typed donors contained about 300 gigabases of sequencing data and about 84 million unique TCR sequences. The genetic ancestry cluster associated with self-reported Caucasian donors included 81% of the approximately 410 genotyped donors. The aim of the study was to test whether cataloging public T cell receptors could identify signatures of past pathogen exposure. The T cell repertoires of around 730 subjects were profiled by immunosequencing and related to cytomegalovirus serostatus. A separate validation cohort of 100 to 150 different subjects was used in addition to the approximately 640-subject first cohort. To predict cytomegalovirus infection status, the study brought together high-throughput TCR immunosequencing, statistical association of individual TCRs with disease status, and machine learning. To study patterns of TCR occurrence, a later analysis re-analyzed previously published TCR beta repertoires from 700 or so donors and added high-resolution HLA genotyping. The later analysis used no new phenotypic data to find candidate immune exposures, relying instead on TCR beta sequences and their occurrence across donors. An earlier analysis of around 580 of the donors used high-throughput TCR beta sequencing to judge whether each TCR beta V gene segment behaved as functional or pseudogenic. Donor age, sex, ethnicity and CMV serostatus were compiled alongside the repertoire data. In a later genetic analysis, genome-wide SNP genotypes for about three fifths of the 666 donors were used, and that subset was treated as a discovery cohort. All discovery cohort repertoires had been generated on a single sequencing platform. HLA typing included class I and class II loci at four-digit resolution. The number of typed donors differed by locus: roughly 629-640 for A, B, C, DRB1 and DQB1; 522 for DQA1; approximately 600 for DPA1; and around 450 for DPB1. A handful of DR-DQ haplotypes were handled as single units for association and clustering because linkage in the cohort was strong. On average, about 240,000 unique TCR beta nucleotide sequences were sequenced per donor among more than 350 genotyped donors of the cohort, with around 19% of those sequences being non-productive.

This clone was seen a few times. The target of this receptor is not known. No quality values exist for individual bases; no much larger clone is one base distant. The method behind the library was the immunoSEQ multiplex PCR assay. For the multiplex PCR, a mixture combining 60 forward primers for TCR Vbeta segments and 13 reverse primers for TCR Jbeta segments was used. Amplification of the CDR3 region of rearranged TCR beta genes was performed with a multiplex PCR assay on genomic DNA. Amplified TCR beta libraries were sequenced as 87-base-pair reads on the Illumina HiSeq System. Concerning the study's data processing: Across the 700 or so repertoires, a later analysis counted about 81 million unique TCR beta chains, 8.5 million to 12 million of which were shared by at least two donors. Raw reads were error-corrected and collapsed into unique sequences by a nearest-neighbor algorithm in which closely related sequences were merged to remove PCR and sequencing errors. V, D and J gene segments were assigned by aligning CDR3 sequences to IMGT reference sequences. For a sequence to be retained, a match of at least six nucleotides was required to both a V gene segment and a J gene segment. Rearrangements were classified as productive when the CDR3 lacked stop codons and remained in frame with V and J, and all other rearrangements were classified as non-productive. CDR3 was defined according to IMGT convention as the region running from the second conserved V-encoded cysteine to the conserved J-encoded phenylalanine. Sequences without an unambiguous match to a single V gene segment were excluded from the earlier analysis of 587 of the donors. An earlier analysis of about 600 of the donors called V segments functional above 56.7% productive rearrangements and segregating when the between-donor standard deviation exceeded 5%. A statistical classification framework was built to diagnose cytomegalovirus status from the catalog of TCR beta chain sequences. A later analysis assigned V and J genes by comparing TCR nucleotide sequences with IMGT/GENE-DB human TR gene sequences. A later analysis assigned CDR3 sequences and most-parsimonious VDJ recombination scenarios with the TCRdist pipeline. In a later analysis, each TCR beta chain was defined by its CDR3 amino acid sequence together with its V-gene family, and reads lacking a unique V-gene family were excluded. In a later analysis, fewer than 650 highly shared, low-generation-probability nucleotide sequences were removed to address suspected cross-contamination and a sequencing artifact. For each public chain, a later analysis derived a clonal expansion index from normalized ranks of inferred template counts within each repertoire. In a later analysis, generation probabilities were computed with a VDJ recombination model fitted to out-of-frame rearrangements, and the resulting probabilities were checked against IGoR. A later analysis scored TCR-TCR, TCR-HLA and TCR-CMV co-occurrence with hypergeometric tests, applying a repertoire-size bias correction to TCR pairs. False discovery rates were estimated in a later analysis by permuting HLA or CMV assignments 20 times. In a later analysis, co-occurring TCRs were grouped using DBSCAN, with TCRdist sequence similarity added in when clustering inside HLA-allele-positive subsets. For co-occurrence clustering, repertoires with fewer than 30,000 or more than 120,000 public chains were excluded, along with a handful of repertoires with anomalous nucleotide sharing. Held by TCRdb, this immuneACCESS table contains in-frame sequences only and omits some clones. Under half of the omission traces to an unresolved V gene where checked; the cause of the rest is unknown. V and J calls and clone size come straight from that table; D and trimming were deduced from the DNA. The sample data list 25,000 or so clones, and approximately 75% of these were observed just once. In total, the top ten clones hold approximately 4.5% of the sample.

The cohort was made up of about 670 healthy bone marrow donors. Cohort members were all nominally healthy when sampled, although unrecorded immune exposures were likely present. The donor tested CMV seronegative, placing the donor among the roughly 350 seronegative members of the cohort. Every donor gave a peripheral blood sample, and the peripheral blood mononuclear cells from that sample were used for TCR beta sequencing. Genomic DNA was extracted from the blood cell samples with the Qiagen DNeasy Blood Extraction Kit. The investigation overall reported the following: In this cohort, only TCR beta chains were sequenced, and detectable features were limited by the absence of alpha or paired-chain data. At a false discovery rate of 0.05, a later analysis linked under 20,000 TCR beta sequences to specific HLA alleles. Several of the top co-occurrence clusters appeared to be linked to parvovirus B19, influenza, CMV and Epstein-Barr virus, according to a later analysis. Linkage disequilibrium might explain the correlated functional status among segregating V segments, but an unknown experimental factor could not be excluded. A further reported finding was that TCR beta sequences accurately predicted the HLA-A and HLA-B alleles for most subjects in the first cohort. The classifier was reported to diagnose cytomegalovirus status with high specificity and sensitivity in both the original and validation cohorts. Some IMGT-functional V segments, including TRBV6-2 and TRBV6-3, could not be told apart with the 87-base-pair reads, so those segments were excluded. A later analysis found that HLA-associated TCR beta chains were more clonally expanded and had lower generation probabilities than equally common non-associated chains. A group of highly shared sequence variants was considered likely to be a technical artifact of the sequencing pipeline. The study gave a list of about 160 TCR beta chains associated with cytomegalovirus. Because counts were too low, some 17 rarely observed V segments, including chromosome 9 orphons, were left out of the earlier analysis of a few hundred of the donors. The authors suggested that the approach could potentially be generalized to other disease states and immunological phenotypes. Most TCR sequences were observed very rarely across donors, whereas some public TCRs were present in many individuals. In a later genetic analysis, a missense DCLRE1C variant was associated with V-gene and J-gene trimming of TCR beta chains, and the association was replicated in an independent cohort. HLA typing was unavailable for some donors at each locus, so association tests used only the typed subset. Most CMV-associated TCR beta chains appeared to be HLA-restricted in a later analysis, and the HLA associations seemed to be driven largely by CMV exposure. Assigning TCR associations to individual alleles was difficult when HLA alleles, especially DR and DQ, strongly co-occurred. For the cohort, immune exposure information was limited to CMV serostatus. Roughly uniform sequencing depth across donors was assumed in presence/absence analyses, although this assumption may not hold. According to a later genetic analysis, donors in an Asian-associated ancestry cluster had fewer N-insertions in productive TCRs than the approximately 670-donor mean. In an earlier analysis of roughly 500 of the donors, most TCR beta V segments appeared in productive rearrangements about 90% or about 30% of the time, broadly matching IMGT annotations. A few of the identified cytomegalovirus-associated TCR beta chains were confirmed in vitro to be specific for cytomegalovirus antigens. In a later analysis, TCR association rates were found to vary across HLA loci, with the most associated TCRs seen for DRB1 alleles and the fewest for HLA-C alleles.

The CDR3 contains 15 residues, cysteine and phenylalanine counted. This entry keeps only the CDR3 DNA: 45 bases, framed from base 1. V drops 2 bases and J drops 9 bases, leaving 14 bases in between. CDR1 is given as SGHTA and CDR2 as FQGNSA, both from the germline V gene. The sequenced sample consisted of PBMCs. The sequence links TRBV7-2 to TRBJ1-6; the best D guess is TRBD1, with 6 bases matching. This TCR was recovered from a male donor in good health and CMV-seronegative. At the DNA level, the sequence is TGTGCCAGCAGCTTACGGGGCAGGGGTGGTTCACCCCTCCACTTT. Translated, this is CASSLRGRGGSPLHF. Full variable domain (CDR3 extended with the reference TRBV7-2 and TRBJ1-6 proteins): GAGVSQSPSNKVTEKGKDVELRCDPISGHTALYWYRQSLGQGLEFLIYFQGNSAPDKSGLPSDRFSAERTGGSVSTLTIQRTQQEDSAVYLCASSLRGRGGSPLHFGNGTRLTVT.